The clone carrying this TCR beta chain was seen a handful of times. The data originate from a study of identical twins. MiXCR, applied by TCRdb to the 5' RACE reads, yields one record per CDR3 protein. The sample records approximately 250,000 distinct CDR3 sequences, approximately 5.9% being singletons. These data also formed part of another study, on T cells expressing NK-cell markers.

The sequence came from a woman between 18 and 29 years old in good health. Sequencing was performed on CD8+ T cells sorted from blood.

CDR3 coding DNA: TGTGCCAGCAGCCAGTCCACAGGGGGCGAGCAGTACTTC. Amino acid sequence: CASSQSTGGEQYF. This chain joins TRBV14 and TRBJ2-7; 8 positions agree with TRBD1. The CDR3 has 13 amino acids. Germline CDR1 reads SGHDN; CDR2 reads FVKESK. V dropped 3 bases and J dropped 6; count of bases not matched to a gene: 4.